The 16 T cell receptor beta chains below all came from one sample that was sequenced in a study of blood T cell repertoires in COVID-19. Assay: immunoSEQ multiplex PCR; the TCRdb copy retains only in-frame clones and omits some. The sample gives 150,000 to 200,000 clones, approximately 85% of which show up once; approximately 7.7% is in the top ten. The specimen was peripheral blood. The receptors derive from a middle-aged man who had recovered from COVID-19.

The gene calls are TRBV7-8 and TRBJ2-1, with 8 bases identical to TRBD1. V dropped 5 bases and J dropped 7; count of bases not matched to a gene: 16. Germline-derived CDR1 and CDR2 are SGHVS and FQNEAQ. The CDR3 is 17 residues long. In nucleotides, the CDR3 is TGTGCCAGCAGCGCCCAGGGGGCTCCACTGGCTTTGAATGAGCAGTTCTTC. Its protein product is CASSAQGAPLALNEQFF.

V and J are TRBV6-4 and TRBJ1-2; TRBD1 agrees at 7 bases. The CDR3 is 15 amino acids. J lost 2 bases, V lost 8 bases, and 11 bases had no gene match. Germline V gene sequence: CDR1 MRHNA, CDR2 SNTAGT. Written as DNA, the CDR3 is TGTGCCAGCGATCGCTGGGACAGTAAGAACTATGGCTACACCTTC. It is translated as CASDRWDSKNYGYTF.

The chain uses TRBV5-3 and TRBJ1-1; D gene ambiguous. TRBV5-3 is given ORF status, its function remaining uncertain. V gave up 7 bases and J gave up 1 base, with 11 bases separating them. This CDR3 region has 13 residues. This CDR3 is CARCSCGNTEAFF. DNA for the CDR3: TGTGCCAGATGCAGCTGCGGGAACACTGAAGCTTTCTTT.

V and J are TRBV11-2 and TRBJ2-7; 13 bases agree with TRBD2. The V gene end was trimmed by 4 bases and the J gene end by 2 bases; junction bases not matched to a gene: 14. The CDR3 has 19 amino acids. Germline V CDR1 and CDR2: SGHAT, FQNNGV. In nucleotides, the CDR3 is TGTGCCAGCAGCTCAGGACTAGCGGGAGCGCTTCGAGAGGCCTACGAGCAGTACTTC. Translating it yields CASSSGLAGALREAYEQYF.

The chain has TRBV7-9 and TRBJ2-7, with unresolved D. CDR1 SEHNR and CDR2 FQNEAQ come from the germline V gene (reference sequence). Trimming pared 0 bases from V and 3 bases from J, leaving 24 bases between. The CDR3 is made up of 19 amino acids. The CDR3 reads CASSLANFSPLAEDYEQYF. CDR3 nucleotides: TGTGCCAGCAGCTTAGCAAATTTTTCCCCCCTGGCAGAGGACTACGAGCAGTACTTC.

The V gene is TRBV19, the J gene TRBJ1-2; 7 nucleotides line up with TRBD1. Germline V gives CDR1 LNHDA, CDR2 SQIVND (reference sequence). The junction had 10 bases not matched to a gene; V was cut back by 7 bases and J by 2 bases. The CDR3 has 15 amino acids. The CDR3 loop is CASTFRTGGNYGYTF. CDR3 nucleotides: TGTGCCAGTACGTTCCGGACAGGCGGAAACTATGGCTACACCTTC.

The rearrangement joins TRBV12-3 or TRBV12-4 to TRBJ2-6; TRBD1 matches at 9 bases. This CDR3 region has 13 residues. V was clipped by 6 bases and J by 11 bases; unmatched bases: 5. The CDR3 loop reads CASSTGTGYVLTF. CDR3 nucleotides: TGTGCCAGCAGCACCGGGACAGGGTACGTCCTGACTTTC.

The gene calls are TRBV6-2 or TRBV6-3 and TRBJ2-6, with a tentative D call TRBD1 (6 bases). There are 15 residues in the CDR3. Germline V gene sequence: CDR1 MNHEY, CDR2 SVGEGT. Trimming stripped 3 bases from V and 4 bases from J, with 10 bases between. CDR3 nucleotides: TGTGCCAGCAGTTATATGGGGGCCGGGGCCAACGTCCTGACTTTC. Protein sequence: CASSYMGAGANVLTF.

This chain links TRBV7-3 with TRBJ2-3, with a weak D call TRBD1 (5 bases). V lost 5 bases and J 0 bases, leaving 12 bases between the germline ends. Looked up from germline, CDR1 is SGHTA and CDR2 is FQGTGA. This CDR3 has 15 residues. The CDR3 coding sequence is TGTGCCAGCAGCACCTTGGGGCGCAGCACAGATACGCAGTATTTT. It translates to CASSTLGRSTDTQYF. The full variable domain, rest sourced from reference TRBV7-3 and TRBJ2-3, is GAGVSQTPSNKVTEKGKYVELRCDPISGHTALYWYRQSLGQGPEFLIYFQGTGAADDSGLPNDRFFAVRPEGSVSTLKIQRTERGDSAVYLCASSTLGRSTDTQYFGPGTRLTVL.

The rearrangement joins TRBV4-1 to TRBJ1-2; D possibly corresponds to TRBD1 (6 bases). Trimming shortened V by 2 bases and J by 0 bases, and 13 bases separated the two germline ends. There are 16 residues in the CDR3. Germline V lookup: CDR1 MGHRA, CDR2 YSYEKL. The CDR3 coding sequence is TGCGCCAGCAGCCAACCGAGGGACACATCTAACTATGGCTACACCTTC. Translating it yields CASSQPRDTSNYGYTF.

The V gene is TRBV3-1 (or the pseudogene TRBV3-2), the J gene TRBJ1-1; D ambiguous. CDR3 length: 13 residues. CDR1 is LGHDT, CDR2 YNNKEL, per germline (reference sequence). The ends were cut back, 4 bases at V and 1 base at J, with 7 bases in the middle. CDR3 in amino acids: CASSLSGNTEAFF. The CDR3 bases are TGTGCCAGCAGCCTGAGCGGGAACACTGAAGCTTTCTTT.

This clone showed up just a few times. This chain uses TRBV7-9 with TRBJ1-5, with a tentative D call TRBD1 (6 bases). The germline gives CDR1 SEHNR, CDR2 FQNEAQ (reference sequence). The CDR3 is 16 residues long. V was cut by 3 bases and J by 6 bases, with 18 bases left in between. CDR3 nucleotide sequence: TGTGCCAGCAGCTTCCATGGACCTCAGGGGACTCAGCCCCAGCATTTT. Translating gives CASSFHGPQGTQPQHF.

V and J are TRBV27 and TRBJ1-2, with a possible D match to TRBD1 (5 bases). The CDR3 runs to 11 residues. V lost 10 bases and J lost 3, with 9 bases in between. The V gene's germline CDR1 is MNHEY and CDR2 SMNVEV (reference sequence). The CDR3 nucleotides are TGTGCCACAAGGGGCTACTATGGCTACACCTTC. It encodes CATRGYYGYTF.

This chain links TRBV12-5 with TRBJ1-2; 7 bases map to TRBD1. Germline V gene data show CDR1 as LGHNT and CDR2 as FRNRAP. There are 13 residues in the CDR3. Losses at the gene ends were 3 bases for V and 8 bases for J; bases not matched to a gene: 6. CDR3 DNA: TGTGCTAGTGGTTTCCCTTACAGGGGCGGCTACACCTTC. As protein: CASGFPYRGGYTF.

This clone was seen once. In nucleotides, the CDR3 is TGTGCCAGCACGAAGGCCATTGGCAGGGGATTTGGCTACACCTTC. Its translation: CASTKAIGRGFGYTF. The chain links TRBV28 to TRBJ1-2, with a tentative D call TRBD1 (6 bases). The germline V gene has CDR1 MDHEN and CDR2 SYDVKM. This CDR3 region has 15 residues. V shed 7 bases and J shed 7 bases, with 22 bases lying between them.

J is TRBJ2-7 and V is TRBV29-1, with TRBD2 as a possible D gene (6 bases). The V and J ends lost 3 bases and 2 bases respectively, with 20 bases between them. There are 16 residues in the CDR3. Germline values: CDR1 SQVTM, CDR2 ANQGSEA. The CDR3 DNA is TGCAGCGTTGAGGGGGGAACGGTCATAGGGGCCTACGAGCAGTACTTC. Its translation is CSVEGGTVIGAYEQYF.